Each of the 7 T cell receptor beta chains below was sequenced from the same sample in a study of blood T cell repertoires in COVID-19. Data came from immunoSEQ multiplex PCR; TCRdb stores just in-frame clones and leaves some out. The profile shows approximately 300,000 clones, 85% of them singletons. The material sequenced was PBMCs or T cells enriched from blood (not recorded which). The receptors derive from a woman between 25 and 40 years old who had been exposed to COVID-19.

The chain recombines TRBV7-3 with TRBJ2-5; 9 nucleotides match TRBD1. V shed 3 bases and J 2 bases; nucleotides not matched to a gene: 4. The CDR3 length is 15 residues. Germline V CDR1 and CDR2: SGHTA, FQGTGA. The CDR3 coding sequence is TGTGCCAGCAGCTTGCCCGGGACAGGGCAAGAGACCCAGTACTTC. Amino acids: CASSLPGTGQETQYF.

The chain couples TRBV28 to TRBJ1-2; TRBD1 matches at 8 bases. Germline values: CDR1 MDHEN, CDR2 SYDVKM. Trimming cost V 6 bases and J 0 bases; bases outside gene matches: 3. The CDR3 totals 14 residues. Here the CDR3 reads CASSTGGTNYGYTF. CDR3 in DNA: TGTGCCAGCAGCACAGGGGGAACTAACTATGGCTACACCTTC.

The chain carries TRBV7-6 and TRBJ2-2; 7 bases match TRBD2. The CDR3 loop spans 15 amino acids. V lost 1 base, J lost 7 bases, and 6 bases stayed unmatched. The germline V gene has CDR1 SGHVS and CDR2 FNYEAQ. Here the CDR3 reads CASSLGTSLVGELFF. DNA for the CDR3: TGTGCCAGCAGCTTAGGGACTAGTCTCGTCGGGGAGCTGTTTTTT.

The chain is built from TRBV9 and TRBJ2-7; 9 nucleotides agree with TRBD1. This CDR3 contains 14 residues. V lost 3 bases and J lost 2; bases outside the gene matches: 3. From germline, CDR1 is SGDLS and CDR2 YYNGEE. CDR3 coding DNA: TGTGCCAGCAGCGCGGGGACAGGGACCTACGAGCAGTACTTC. Translation gives CASSAGTGTYEQYF.

The chain is built from TRBV6-5 and TRBJ1-1, with 8 bases aligning to TRBD1. V gave up 5 bases and J gave up 3 bases; unmatched junction bases: 5. Germline CDR1 reads MNHEY; CDR2 reads SVGAGI. The CDR3 loop spans 14 amino acids. The CDR3 nucleotides are TGTGCCAGCAGTCCCGGGACAGGCTACACTGAAGCTTTCTTT. Its translation is CASSPGTGYTEAFF.

The chain combines TRBV9 with TRBJ2-7; D is unresolved. Trimming took off 7 bases at V and 4 bases at J, with 18 bases between the two ends. Germline V gene sequence: CDR1 SGDLS, CDR2 YYNGEE. The CDR3 runs 14 residues. The CDR3 DNA reads as TGTGCCAGCTTACCCCACAGTGGGCCATACGAGCAGTACTTC. Its translation: CASLPHSGPYEQYF.

The chain joins TRBV7-2 to TRBJ2-3, with TRBD2 as a possible D gene (5 bases). Germline V gene sequence: CDR1 SGHTA, CDR2 FQGNSA. This CDR3 has 15 residues. Trimming shortened V by 5 bases and J by 1 base, and 13 bases separated the two germline ends. DNA of the CDR3: TGTGCCAGCAGCAGAGTGGGGAGTCGCACAGATACGCAGTATTTT. This translates into CASSRVGSRTDTQYF.